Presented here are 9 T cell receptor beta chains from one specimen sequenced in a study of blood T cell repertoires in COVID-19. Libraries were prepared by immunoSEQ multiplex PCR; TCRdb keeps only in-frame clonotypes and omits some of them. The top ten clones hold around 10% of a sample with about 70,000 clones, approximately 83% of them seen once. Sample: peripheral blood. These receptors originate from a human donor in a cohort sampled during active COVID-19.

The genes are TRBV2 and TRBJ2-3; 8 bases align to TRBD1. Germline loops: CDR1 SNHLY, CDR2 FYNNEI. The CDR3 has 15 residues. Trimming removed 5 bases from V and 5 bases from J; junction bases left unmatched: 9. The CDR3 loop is CASSLQGVGVDTQYF. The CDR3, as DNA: TGTGCCAGCAGTTTACAGGGGGTGGGTGTAGATACGCAGTATTTT.

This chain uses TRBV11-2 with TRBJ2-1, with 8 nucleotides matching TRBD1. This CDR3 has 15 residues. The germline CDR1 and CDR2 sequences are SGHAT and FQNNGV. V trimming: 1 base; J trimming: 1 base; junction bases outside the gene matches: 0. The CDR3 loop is CASSLGTGSYNEQFF. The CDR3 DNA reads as TGTGCCAGCAGCTTAGGGACAGGGTCCTACAATGAGCAGTTCTTC.

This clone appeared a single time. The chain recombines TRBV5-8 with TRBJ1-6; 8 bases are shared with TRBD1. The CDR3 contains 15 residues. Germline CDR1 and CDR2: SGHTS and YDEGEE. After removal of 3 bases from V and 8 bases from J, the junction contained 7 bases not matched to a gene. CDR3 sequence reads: CASSSWTGWDSPLHF. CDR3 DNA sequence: TGTGCCAGCAGCTCCTGGACAGGGTGGGATTCACCCCTCCACTTT.

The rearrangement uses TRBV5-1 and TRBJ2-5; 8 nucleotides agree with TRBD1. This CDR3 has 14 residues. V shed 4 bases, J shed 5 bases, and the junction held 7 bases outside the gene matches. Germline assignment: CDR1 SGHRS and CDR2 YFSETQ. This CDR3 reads CASSLGQGGETQYF. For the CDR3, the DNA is TGCGCCAGCAGCCTTGGACAGGGTGGGGAGACCCAGTACTTC.

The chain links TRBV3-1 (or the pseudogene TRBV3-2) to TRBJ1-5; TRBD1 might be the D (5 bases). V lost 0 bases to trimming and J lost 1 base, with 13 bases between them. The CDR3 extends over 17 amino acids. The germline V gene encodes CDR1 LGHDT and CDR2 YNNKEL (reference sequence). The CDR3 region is CASSQDGAGSSNQPQHF. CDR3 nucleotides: TGTGCCAGCAGCCAAGATGGGGCAGGATCAAGCAATCAGCCCCAGCATTTT.

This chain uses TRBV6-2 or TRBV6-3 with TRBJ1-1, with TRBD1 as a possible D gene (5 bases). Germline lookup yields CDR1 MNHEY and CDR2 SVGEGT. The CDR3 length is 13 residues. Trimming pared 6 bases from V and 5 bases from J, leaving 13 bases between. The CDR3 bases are TGTGCCAGCAGCCCCGGGGGTGGTACTGAAGCTTTCTTT. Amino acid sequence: CASSPGGGTEAFF.

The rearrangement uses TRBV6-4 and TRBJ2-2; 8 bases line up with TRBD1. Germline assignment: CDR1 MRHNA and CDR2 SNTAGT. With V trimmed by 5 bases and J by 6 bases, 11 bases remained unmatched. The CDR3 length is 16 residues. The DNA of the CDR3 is TGTGCCAGCAGTCCCAACCAGGACAGGGAATCCGGGGAGCTGTTTTTT. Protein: CASSPNQDRESGELFF.

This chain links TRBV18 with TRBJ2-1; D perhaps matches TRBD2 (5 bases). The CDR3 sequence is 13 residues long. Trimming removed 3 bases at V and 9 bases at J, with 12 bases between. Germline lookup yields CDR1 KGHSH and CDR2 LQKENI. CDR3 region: CASSPLAGVEQFF. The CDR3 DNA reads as TGTGCCAGCTCACCGCTAGCCGGGGTTGAGCAGTTCTTC. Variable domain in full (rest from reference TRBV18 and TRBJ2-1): NAGVMQNPRHLVRRRGQEARLRCSPMKGHSHVYWYRQLPEEGLKFMVYLQKENIIDESGMPKERFSAEFPKEGPSILRIQQVVRGDSAAYFCASSPLAGVEQFFGPGTRLTVL.

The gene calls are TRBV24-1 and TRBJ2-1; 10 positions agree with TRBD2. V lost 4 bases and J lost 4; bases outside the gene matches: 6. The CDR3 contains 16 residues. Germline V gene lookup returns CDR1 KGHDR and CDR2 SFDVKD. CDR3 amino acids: CATSDGTSGAYNEQFF. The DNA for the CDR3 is TGTGCCACCAGTGACGGAACTAGCGGGGCGTACAATGAGCAGTTCTTC.